These 22 T cell receptor beta chains originate from one sample sequenced in a study of blood T cell repertoires in COVID-19. Measured with immunoSEQ multiplex PCR; TCRdb has only the in-frame clones, and not every one. This sample has about 230,000 clones, with about 86% found just once. The material sequenced was PBMCs or T cells enriched from blood (not recorded which). These receptors all stem from a woman between 45 and 60 years old in a cohort exposed to, infected with or recovered from COVID-19 (not recorded which).

This chain joins TRBV5-1 and TRBJ1-1; tentative D call: TRBD1 (5 bases). CDR1 is SGHRS and CDR2 is YFSETQ in the germline V gene. Trimming took 3 bases from V and 1 from J, leaving 10 bases between them. The CDR3 runs 14 residues. This CDR3 is CASSYDRRNTEAFF. In DNA, the CDR3 is TGCGCCAGCAGCTATGACAGACGGAACACTGAAGCTTTCTTT.

The chain links TRBV15 to TRBJ2-5; 9 bases map to TRBD1. CDR1 is LNHNV and CDR2 is YYDKDF in the germline V gene (reference sequence). Losses at the gene ends were 3 bases for V and 5 bases for J; bases not matched to a gene: 7. This CDR3 is built from 15 residues. In nucleotides, the CDR3 is TGTGCCACCAGCAGCAACAGGGGGCGGACGGAGACCCAGTACTTC. Its translation: CATSSNRGRTETQYF.

The V gene is TRBV19, the J gene TRBJ1-2, with D unresolved. The CDR3 is 15 amino acids. The germline gives CDR1 LNHDA, CDR2 SQIVND (reference sequence). V was cut by 4 bases and J by 4 bases, with 16 bases left in between. CDR3 nucleotide sequence: TGTGCCAGTAGTAGCGGTCGGGGTTTCGGCTATGGCTACACCTTC. Translated, it gives CASSSGRGFGYGYTF.

V and J are TRBV27 and TRBJ1-5; maybe TRBD1 (5 bases). The germline CDR1 and CDR2 sequences are MNHEY and SMNVEV (reference sequence). V was cut by 2 bases and J by 6 bases, with 14 bases left in between. The CDR3 loop spans 15 amino acids. CDR3 region: CASSLGGSAFQPQHF. In DNA form, the CDR3 reads TGTGCCAGCAGTTTAGGGGGGTCTGCCTTTCAGCCCCAGCATTTT.

The chain links TRBV5-1 to TRBJ1-4; TRBD1 matches at 8 bases. CDR3 size: 17 residues. J gave up 7 bases and V 0 bases, and 11 bases lay outside the gene matches. Germline V gene lookup returns CDR1 SGHRS and CDR2 YFSETQ. The CDR3: CASSLEAGGIVGEKLFF. CDR3 DNA: TGCGCCAGCAGCTTGGAGGCAGGGGGCATTGTGGGTGAAAAACTGTTTTTT.

The chain couples TRBV5-1 to TRBJ2-5; D is unresolved. This CDR3 is built from 14 residues. Germline V gene sequence: CDR1 SGHRS, CDR2 YFSETQ. The V end lost 4 bases, the J end lost 4 bases, and 14 bases lay between the germline ends. Here the CDR3 reads CASSPTISRETQYF. The DNA of the CDR3 is TGCGCCAGCAGCCCTACCATTAGTAGAGAGACCCAGTACTTC.

This rearrangement joins TRBV16 to TRBJ1-1, with a possible D match to TRBD1 (6 bases). The germline V and J ends were trimmed by 3 bases and 7 bases, with 15 bases remaining between them. The germline V gene has CDR1 KGHSY and CDR2 FQNENV. The length of the CDR3 is 14 residues. CDR3: CASSQLGGVVEAFF. CDR3 DNA sequence: TGTGCCAGCAGCCAGTTAGGGGGGGTTGTTGAAGCTTTCTTT. The whole variable domain, filled in from reference TRBV16 and TRBJ1-1, reads GEEVAQTPKHLVRGEGQKAKLYCAPIKGHSYVFWYQQVLKNEFKFLISFQNENVFDETGMPKERFSAKCLPNSPCSLEIQATKLEDSAVYFCASSQLGGVVEAFFGQGTRLTVV.

The chain joins TRBV9 to TRBJ2-7; tentative D call: TRBD1 (5 bases). This CDR3 is built from 13 residues. Germline V gives CDR1 SGDLS, CDR2 YYNGEE. Trimming took 3 bases from V and 2 from J, leaving 9 bases between them. The CDR3 region is CASSDTGTYEQYF. DNA for the CDR3: TGTGCCAGCAGCGACACAGGCACCTACGAGCAGTACTTC.

This clone was counted between two and nine times. The J gene is TRBJ1-2, the V gene TRBV5-1, with 9 bases aligning to TRBD1. The CDR3 contains 15 residues. Per germline, CDR1 SGHRS and CDR2 YFSETQ. Trimming at V came to 4 bases and at J to 0 bases, leaving 4 bases not matched to a gene. The CDR3 DNA follows: TGCGCCAGCAGCACCGGACAGGGGTCTAACTATGGCTACACCTTC. It translates to CASSTGQGSNYGYTF.

The chain has TRBV19 and TRBJ1-6, with 11 bases lining up with TRBD1. The CDR3 loop spans 19 amino acids. The germline V gene encodes CDR1 LNHDA and CDR2 SQIVND (reference sequence). Losses at the gene ends were 2 bases for V and 9 bases for J; bases not matched to a gene: 15. The CDR3 coding sequence is TGTGCCAGTAGTATATCCCCCCCGAGACCGGGACAGGGGGTTTCACCCCTCCACTTT. Its translation: CASSISPPRPGQGVSPLHF.

The chain joins TRBV28 to TRBJ2-7; possibly TRBD2 for D (6 bases). The V gene's germline CDR1 is MDHEN and CDR2 SYDVKM. This CDR3 has 13 residues. With 6 bases removed from V and 4 bases from J, the gap between germline ends came to 13 bases. For the CDR3, the DNA is TGTGCCAGCAGCCGTCCGGGGACTTACGAGCAGTACTTC. It is translated as CASSRPGTYEQYF.

This clone was seen only a few times. In DNA, the CDR3 is TGTGCCAGCAGCTTCCCGGGAGGTGAGACCCAGCATTTT. The encoded protein is CASSFPGGETQHF. The chain couples TRBV7-9 to TRBJ1-5; no clear D. This CDR3 is built from 13 residues. The ends were cut back, 3 bases at V and 11 bases at J, with 14 bases in the middle. Germline CDR1 is SEHNR and CDR2 is FQNEAQ (reference sequence). Looking up the rest from reference TRBV7-9 and TRBJ1-5 gives the full variable domain: DTGVSQNPRHKITKRGQNVTFRCDPISEHNRLYWYRQTLGQGPEFLTYFQNEAQLEKSRLLSDRFSAERPKGSFSTLEIQRTEQGDSAMYLCASSFPGGETQHFGDGTRLSIL.

The chain has TRBV4-3 and TRBJ2-5, with TRBD2 matching over 9 bases. The CDR3 is 16 amino acids. Germline values: CDR1 LGHNA, CDR2 YSLEER. J was trimmed by 5 bases and V by 0 bases; bases with no gene match: 7. The CDR3 protein is CASSQESSGDRETQYF. The DNA of the CDR3 is TGCGCCAGCAGCCAAGAGTCTAGCGGGGACCGGGAGACCCAGTACTTC.

This chain connects TRBV5-1 to TRBJ1-1; TRBD1 matches 9 bases. Germline assignment: CDR1 SGHRS and CDR2 YFSETQ. The V and J ends lost 3 bases and 0 bases, in that order; junction bases with no gene match: 9. This CDR3 comprises 17 residues. CDR3 DNA: TGCGCCAGCAGCTCCTACCGGGACAGGGTCCTGAACACTGAAGCTTTCTTT. The encoded protein is CASSSYRDRVLNTEAFF.

The rearrangement joins TRBV7-8 to TRBJ2-1; D is perhaps TRBD2 (5 bases). V lost 3 bases, J lost 11 bases, and 14 bases lay in between. Germline CDR1 and CDR2: SGHVS and FQNEAQ. The CDR3 sequence is 13 residues long. The CDR3 region is CASSFSKDGKQFF. CDR3 DNA sequence: TGTGCCAGCAGCTTCTCAAAGGACGGGAAGCAGTTCTTC.

The chain has TRBV9 and TRBJ1-1, with 9 nucleotides matching TRBD1. The CDR3 extends over 14 amino acids. CDR1 and CDR2 from the germline V gene are SGDLS and YYNGEE. V gave up 0 bases and J gave up 4 bases; unmatched junction bases: 1. CDR3 region: CASSVVGQGTEAFF. The CDR3 bases are TGTGCCAGCAGCGTAGTGGGACAGGGCACTGAAGCTTTCTTT.

Comments on this clone: Other nucleotide sequences in the sample specify the same CDR3. The gene calls are TRBV7-2 and TRBJ1-6; 8 bases are shared with TRBD1. The CDR3 runs to 15 residues. Germline CDR1 SGHTA, CDR2 FQGNSA. Unmatched junction bases numbered 0, after V lost 1 base and J lost 4 bases. The CDR3 sequence is CASSLGTGYNSPLHF. The CDR3 nucleotides read TGTGCCAGCAGCTTAGGGACAGGGTATAATTCACCCCTCCACTTT.

The chain links TRBV10-3 to TRBJ2-5, with TRBD2 identical over 9 bases. The CDR3 has 14 amino acids. The germline CDR1 and CDR2 sequences are ENHRY and SYGVKD. V gave up 6 bases and J gave up 5 bases; unmatched junction bases: 7. CDR3 nucleotides: TGTGCCATCAGGCGCGGGGGGGCAGGGGAGACCCAGTACTTC. Protein sequence: CAIRRGGAGETQYF.

The chain carries TRBV6-2 or TRBV6-3 and TRBJ2-3; 11 positions agree with TRBD2. CDR1 is MNHEY, CDR2 SVGEGT, per germline. V shed 5 bases, J shed 2 bases, and the junction held 9 bases outside the gene matches. This CDR3 has 17 amino acids. CDR3 region: CASSDGTSGRHTDTQYF. In nucleotides, the CDR3 is TGTGCCAGCAGTGACGGGACTAGCGGTAGACACACAGATACGCAGTATTTT.

The chain carries TRBV4-2 and TRBJ1-5, with D tentatively TRBD1 (5 bases). V lost 1 base and J lost 1, with 11 bases in between. The length of the CDR3 is 16 residues. Germline assignment: CDR1 LGHNA and CDR2 YNFKEQ. CDR3: CASSQGGHPSNQPQHF. The CDR3 DNA sequence: TGTGCCAGCAGCCAAGGCGGACACCCCAGCAATCAGCCCCAGCATTTT.

The J gene is TRBJ2-5, the V gene TRBV18; no definite D call. The CDR3 extends over 12 amino acids. CDR1 and CDR2 (germline): KGHSH, LQKENI. V gave up 2 bases and J gave up 4 bases, with 5 bases separating them. The CDR3 is CASSPTGETQYF. CDR3 nucleotides: TGTGCCAGCTCACCAACTGGAGAGACCCAGTACTTC.

The chain combines TRBV6-5 with TRBJ1-2; D ambiguous. V was cut by 2 bases and J by 10 bases, with 11 bases left in between. This CDR3 region has 12 residues. Germline values: CDR1 MNHEY, CDR2 SVGAGI. The CDR3 nucleotides are TGTGCCAGCAGTTACGGGCGGGGTGTCTACACCTTC. Protein product: CASSYGRGVYTF.